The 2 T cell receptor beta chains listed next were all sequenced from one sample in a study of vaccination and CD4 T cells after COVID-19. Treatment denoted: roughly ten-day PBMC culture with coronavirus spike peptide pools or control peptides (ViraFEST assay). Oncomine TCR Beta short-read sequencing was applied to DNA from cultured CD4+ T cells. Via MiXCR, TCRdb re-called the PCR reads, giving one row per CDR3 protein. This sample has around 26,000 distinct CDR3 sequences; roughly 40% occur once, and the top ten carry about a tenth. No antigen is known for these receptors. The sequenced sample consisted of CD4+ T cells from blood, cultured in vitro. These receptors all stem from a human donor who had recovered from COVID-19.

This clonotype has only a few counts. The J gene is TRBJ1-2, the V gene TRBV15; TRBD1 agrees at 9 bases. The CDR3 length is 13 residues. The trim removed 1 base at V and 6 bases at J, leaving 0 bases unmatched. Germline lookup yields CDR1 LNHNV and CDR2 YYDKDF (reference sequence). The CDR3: CATSRGTGDGYTF. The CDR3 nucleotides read TGTGCCACCAGCAGAGGGACAGGGGATGGCTACACCTTC.

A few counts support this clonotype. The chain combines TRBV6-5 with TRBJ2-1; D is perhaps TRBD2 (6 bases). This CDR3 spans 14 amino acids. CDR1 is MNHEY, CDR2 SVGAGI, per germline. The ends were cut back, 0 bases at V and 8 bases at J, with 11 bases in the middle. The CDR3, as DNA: TGTGCCAGCAGTTACTCGACTAGTTTGGATGAGCAGTTCTTC. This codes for CASSYSTSLDEQFF.